This T cell receptor (beta chain) derives from a study of T-cell reconstitution after alpha-beta-depleted transplantation in children. Unique molecular identifiers were used to barcode this TCRbeta library. One entry per CDR3 protein results from TCRdb running MiXCR on the PCR reads. The data hold 550,000 to 800,000 distinct CDR3 sequences, with over 10% observed a single time. Study-level points and caveats: It was surviving recipient T cells and thymic progenitors that gave some patients high TCRbeta diversity at day 60. Reported findings indicate that, about two months after transplant, alpha-beta T cells came from several hundred expanded clones, which were derived from non-depleted graft cells.

On this clonotype itself: As yet, its antigen is unknown.

The CDR3 is 12 amino acids. Deletions cut 3 bases from V and 4 bases from J, with 10 bases between. CDR1 is DFQATT, CDR2 SNEGSKA, per germline (reference sequence). This clonotype originated in a girl aged 2-15 years with congenital amegakaryocytic thrombocytopenia, due to receive a stem cell transplant. The material was PBMCs, obtained before TCRalphabeta/CD19-depleted stem cell transplant. The chain carries TRBV20-1 and TRBJ2-7; D possibly corresponds to TRBD2 (6 bases). The DNA of the CDR3 is TGCAGTGCTAGTGCTAGCGCATACGAGCAGTACTTC. Translation: CSASASAYEQYF.